This T cell receptor (beta chain) was sequenced in a study of blood T cell repertoires in COVID-19. Study-level background: In each case, the material was cDNA or gDNA derived from T cells, B-cell-depleted T cells, or PBMCs.

This CDR3 contains 14 residues. CDR1 is SNHLY and CDR2 is FYNNEI in the germline V gene. V lost 1 base and J lost 4, with 8 bases in between. Measured with immunoSEQ multiplex PCR; TCRdb has only the in-frame clones, and not every one. This table has 300,000 to 400,000 clones, around nine tenths appearing once. This study enrolled people aged roughly 18 to 90 from about 26 US geographic areas. What was sequenced was PBMCs or T cells enriched from blood (not recorded which). This chain uses TRBV2 with TRBJ1-5, with a weak D call TRBD1 (5 bases). This sequence originates from a woman aged 25 to 39 with acute COVID-19. The CDR3 sequence is CASSEGQRNQPQHF. CDR3 nucleotide sequence: TGTGCCAGCAGTGAAGGACAGAGGAATCAGCCCCAGCATTTT. Drawing the rest from reference TRBV2 and TRBJ1-5, the complete variable domain is EPEVTQTPSHQVTQMGQEVILRCVPISNHLYFYWYRQILGQKVEFLVSFYNNEISEKSEIFDDQFSVERPDGSNFTLKIRSTKLEDSAMYFCASSEGQRNQPQHFGDGTRLSIL.